The source of this T cell receptor beta chain is a study of blood T cell repertoires in COVID-19. In the study overall: Researchers got acute and convalescent COVID-19 samples from the United States, Italy and Spain.

The CDR3 has 15 amino acids. Germline V gene sequence: CDR1 KGHDR, CDR2 SFDVKD. V was pared by 2 bases and J by 3 bases, with 5 bases of the junction left unmatched. TCRdb's table, derived via immunoSEQ multiplex PCR, lists solely in-frame clones and lacks some. This table holds over 30,000 clones, over 60% found once. Sequencing input: peripheral blood. V is TRBV24-1 and J is TRBJ2-7; 8 bases align to TRBD2. This TCR derives from a human donor in a cohort sampled during active COVID-19. The CDR3 bases are TGTGCCACCAGTGATTCCGGGACTAGTCTCTACGAGCAGTACTTC. It specifies CATSDSGTSLYEQYF.